This is a list of T cell receptor beta chains from one sample in a study of neoadjuvant anti-PD-1 for oral cavity cancer. Some clones are missing from TCRdb's copy, which holds only in-frame ones; the method was immunoSEQ multiplex PCR. Counted here are about 23,000 clones, 25% to 35% occurring once; the ten biggest clones make up 16%. The source was tumor tissue, collected after nivolumab (anti-PD-1) treatment. The origin of the receptors is a person aged 35-79 years with oral cavity squamous cell carcinoma. The CDR3 runs from the conserved cysteine through the conserved F or W. The D gene is left open where the match is weak. The size of a clone is reported for some rows only, either as once, few or many, or as a class for expanded clones.

-,TRBV15,TRBJ2-5,-,TGTGCCACCAGCAGAGTCGCGGGGCGCTCGGGGACCCAGTACTTC,CATSRVAGRSGTQYF
-,TRBV27,TRBJ1-1,few,TGTGCCAGCAGGACATCCCCCTACACTGAAGCTTTCTTT,CASRTSPYTEAFF
TRBD2,TRBV30,TRBJ2-1,few,TGTGCCTGGAGTGGGTCTAGCGGATCCTACAATGAGCAGTTCTTC,CAWSGSSGSYNEQFF
-,TRBV6-6,TRBJ2-1,large,TGTGCCAGCAGTTACACCAGGGTCTACAATGAGCAGTTCTTC,CASSYTRVYNEQFF
TRBD1,TRBV13,TRBJ2-7,-,TGTGCCAGCAGCGGGGACAGGAAGATACTCCCCTACGAGCAGTACTTC,CASSGDRKILPYEQYF
TRBD1,TRBV18,TRBJ2-3,few,TGTGCCAGCTCCGGACAGGGGGCAACAGATACGCAGTATTTT,CASSGQGATDTQYF
-,TRBV15,TRBJ1-2,-,TGTGCCACCAGCAGAGGAGACAGACCCTATGGCTACACCTTC,CATSRGDRPYGYTF
-,TRBV19,TRBJ1-5,once,TGTGCCAGTAGTATCTTCTTCGGGTCGGACTCTAATCAGCCCCAGCATTTT,CASSIFFGSDSNQPQHF
TRBD1,TRBV6-5,TRBJ2-5,-,TGTGCCAGTAATGGACAGGCACAAGAGACCCAGTACTTC,CASNGQAQETQYF
-,TRBV2,TRBJ2-5,few,TGTGCCAGCAGTTCAACTAGCAGCCAAGAGACCCAGTACTTC,CASSSTSSQETQYF
-,TRBV6-1,TRBJ1-2,-,TGTGCCAGCATCGAGGGGGGAAGAGGTGGCTACACCTTC,CASIEGGRGGYTF
-,TRBV19,TRBJ2-3,-,TGTGCCAGTAGTATGTCCCAGCAAGTGCGCACAGATACGCAGTATTTT,CASSMSQQVRTDTQYF
TRBD1,TRBV15,TRBJ1-2,many,TGTGCCACCAGCACCAGGAGGACAGGCTATGGCTACACCTTC,CATSTRRTGYGYTF
TRBD1,TRBV19,TRBJ2-1,-,TGTGCCAGTAGCCAGGGATGGGACAGGGCCTACAATGAGCAGTTCTTC,CASSQGWDRAYNEQFF
TRBD2,TRBV7-3,TRBJ2-7,-,TGTGCCAGCAGCTCAAATAGCGGGGGGGCGTACGAGCAGTACTTC,CASSSNSGGAYEQYF
TRBD1,TRBV6-4,TRBJ1-3,-,TGTGCCAGCAGTGGACAGGGAAGCCCTCTCTCTGGAAACACCATATATTTT,CASSGQGSPLSGNTIYF
-,TRBV19,TRBJ1-6,few,TGTGCCAGTAGTCCGGTGACAGTCTCCTATAATTCACCCCTCCACTTT,CASSPVTVSYNSPLHF
-,TRBV5-1,TRBJ2-7,-,TGCGCCAGCAGCTTGTCAGGGTTCCACGAGCAGTACTTC,CASSLSGFHEQYF
TRBD2,TRBV4-1,TRBJ2-3,-,TGCGCCAGCAGCCCGACCCTAGCGGGGAGCACAGATACGCAGTATTTT,CASSPTLAGSTDTQYF
TRBD1,TRBV2,TRBJ1-2,-,TGTGCCAGCAGGGACGATATGGGACAGAGCTATGGCTACACCTTC,CASRDDMGQSYGYTF
-,TRBV4-2,TRBJ2-2,-,TGTGCCAGCAGTCAAGCCGAGGACCCGAACACCGGGGAGCTGTTTTTT,CASSQAEDPNTGELFF
-,TRBV6-5,TRBJ2-7,-,TGTGCCAGCACCGGACCGGGACTTTGGGATGAGCAGTACTTC,CASTGPGLWDEQYF
-,TRBV7-9,TRBJ1-6,few,TGTGCCAGCAGCTTAGGGGGGTATAATTCACCCCTCCACTTT,CASSLGGYNSPLHF
-,TRBV5-1,TRBJ2-7,-,TGCGCCAGCAGCTTGGAAGCACATCCTTCCCCCGAGCAGTACTTC,CASSLEAHPSPEQYF
TRBD2,TRBV7-6,TRBJ2-1,few,TGTGCCAGCTCGGGACTAGCGGGGCACAATGAGCAGTTCTTC,CASSGLAGHNEQFF
-,TRBV28,TRBJ2-7,-,TGTGCCAGCGGACAGTCGGCTTACGAGCAGTACTTC,CASGQSAYEQYF
TRBD1,TRBV2,TRBJ1-3,-,TGTGCCAGCACCGGGACAGGGGACTCTGGAAACACCATATATTTT,CASTGTGDSGNTIYF
TRBD2,TRBV4-1,TRBJ2-1,few,TGCGCCAGCAGCCAAGTAGAACTAGCGGGACGCCCAGGGTTCTTC,CASSQVELAGRPGFF
-,TRBV5-1,TRBJ2-6,few,TGCGCCAGCAGCACGGGACCGGGGACTGGGGCCAACGTCCTGACTTTC,CASSTGPGTGANVLTF
-,TRBV30,TRBJ1-6,few,TGTGCCTGGAGTATCCGCATAAGGGCCAAGAACAATTCACCCCTCCACTTT,CAWSIRIRAKNNSPLHF
TRBD1,TRBV5-4,TRBJ2-7,-,TGTGCCAGCAGCTTTCAACTTGGACAGGGGCCTAGCTACGAGCAGTACTTC,CASSFQLGQGPSYEQYF
TRBD2,TRBV4-1,TRBJ2-3,few,TGCGCCAGCAGTCGGCCCCCCGGGACTAGCGGGGGGGATACGCAGTATTTT,CASSRPPGTSGGDTQYF
-,TRBV6-5,TRBJ1-3,-,TGTGCCAGCAGTTACTCGGGGGCCTCTGGAAACACCATATATTTT,CASSYSGASGNTIYF
-,TRBV29-1,TRBJ1-1,-,TGCAGCGTTGGTTTGGTCCGTTCGCAGGGAAAAACTGAAGCTTTCTTT,CSVGLVRSQGKTEAFF
-,TRBV7-8,TRBJ2-7,few,TGTGCCAGCAGACGCATCCCCCACGAGCAGTACTTC,CASRRIPHEQYF
-,TRBV19,TRBJ2-5,-,TGTGCCAGTAGTCTTCAACCGGAGACCCAGTACTTC,CASSLQPETQYF
TRBD1,TRBV29-1,TRBJ2-2,-,TGCAGCGCAGGGGGTGGGACAGGGGTCACCGGGGAGCTGTTTTTT,CSAGGGTGVTGELFF